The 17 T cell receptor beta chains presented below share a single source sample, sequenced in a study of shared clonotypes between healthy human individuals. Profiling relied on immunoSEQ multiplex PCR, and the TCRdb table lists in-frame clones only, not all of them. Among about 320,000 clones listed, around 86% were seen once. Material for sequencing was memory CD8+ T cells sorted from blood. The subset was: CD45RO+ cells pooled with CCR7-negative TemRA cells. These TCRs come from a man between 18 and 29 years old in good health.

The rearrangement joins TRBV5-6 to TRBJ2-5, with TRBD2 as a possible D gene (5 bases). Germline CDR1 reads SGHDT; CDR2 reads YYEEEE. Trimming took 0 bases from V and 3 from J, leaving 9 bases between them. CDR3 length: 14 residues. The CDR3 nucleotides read TGTGCCAGCAGCTTGGCGGGATGGGAAGAGACCCAGTACTTC. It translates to CASSLAGWEETQYF.

This chain's CDR3 is CSAGTPSGNTIYF. In DNA form, the CDR3 reads TGCAGCGCCGGTACCCCCTCTGGAAACACCATATATTTT. This chain joins TRBV29-1 and TRBJ1-3; unclear D gene. The CDR3 is made up of 13 amino acids. Germline loops: CDR1 SQVTM, CDR2 ANQGSEA. V lost 7 bases to trimming and J lost 0 bases, with 10 bases between them.

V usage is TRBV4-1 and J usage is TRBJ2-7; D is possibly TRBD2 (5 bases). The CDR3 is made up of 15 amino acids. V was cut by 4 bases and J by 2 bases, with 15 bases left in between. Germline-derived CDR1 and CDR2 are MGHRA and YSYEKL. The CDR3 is CASSLQLQAAYEQYF. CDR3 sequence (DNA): TGCGCCAGCAGCCTACAACTCCAAGCGGCCTACGAGCAGTACTTC.

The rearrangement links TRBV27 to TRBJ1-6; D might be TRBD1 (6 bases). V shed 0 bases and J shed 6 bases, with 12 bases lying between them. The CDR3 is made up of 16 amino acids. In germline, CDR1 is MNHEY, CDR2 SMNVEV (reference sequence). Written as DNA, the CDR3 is TGTGCCAGCAGTTTATCAACAGGGTGGCCTAATTCACCCCTCCACTTT. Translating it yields CASSLSTGWPNSPLHF.

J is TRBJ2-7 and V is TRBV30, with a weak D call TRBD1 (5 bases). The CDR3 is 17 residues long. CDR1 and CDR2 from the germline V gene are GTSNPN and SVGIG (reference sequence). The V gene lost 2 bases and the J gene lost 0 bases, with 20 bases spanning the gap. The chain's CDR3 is CAWSSPRGHPSSYEQYF. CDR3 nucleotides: TGTGCCTGGAGTTCCCCCCGTGGACATCCAAGCTCCTACGAGCAGTACTTC.

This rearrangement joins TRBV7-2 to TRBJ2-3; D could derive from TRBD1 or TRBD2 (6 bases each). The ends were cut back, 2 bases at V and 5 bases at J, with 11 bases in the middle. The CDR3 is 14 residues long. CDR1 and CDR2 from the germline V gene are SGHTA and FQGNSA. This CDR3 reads CASSLSRGGDTQYF. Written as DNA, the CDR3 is TGTGCCAGCAGCTTATCCAGGGGAGGAGATACGCAGTATTTT.

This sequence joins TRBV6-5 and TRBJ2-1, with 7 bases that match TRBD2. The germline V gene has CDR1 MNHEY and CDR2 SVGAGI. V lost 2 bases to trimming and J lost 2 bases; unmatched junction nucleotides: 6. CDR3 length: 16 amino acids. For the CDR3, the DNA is TGTGCCAGCAGTTACAACCCCGGGAGGCCCTACAATGAGCAGTTCTTC. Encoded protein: CASSYNPGRPYNEQFF.

CDR3 residues: CAISEDRAKTEAFF. CDR3 sequence (DNA): TGTGCCATCAGTGAAGACAGGGCGAAGACTGAAGCTTTCTTT. The rearrangement links TRBV10-3 to TRBJ1-1; 7 bases are shared with TRBD1. The germline gives CDR1 ENHRY, CDR2 SYGVKD. Trimming at V came to 3 bases and at J to 5 bases, leaving 6 bases not matched to a gene. CDR3 size: 14 residues.

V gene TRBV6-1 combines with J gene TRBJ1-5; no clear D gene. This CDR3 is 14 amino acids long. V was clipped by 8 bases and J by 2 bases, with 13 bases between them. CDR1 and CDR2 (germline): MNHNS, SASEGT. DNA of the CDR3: TGTGCCAGCCTGGAGGGTATTGGCAATCAGCCCCAGCATTTT. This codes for CASLEGIGNQPQHF.

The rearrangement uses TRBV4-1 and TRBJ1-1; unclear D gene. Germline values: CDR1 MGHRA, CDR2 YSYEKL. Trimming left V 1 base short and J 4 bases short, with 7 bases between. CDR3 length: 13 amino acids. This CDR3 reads CASSQGGSTEAFF. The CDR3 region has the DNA TGCGCCAGCAGCCAAGGGGGAAGCACTGAAGCTTTCTTT.

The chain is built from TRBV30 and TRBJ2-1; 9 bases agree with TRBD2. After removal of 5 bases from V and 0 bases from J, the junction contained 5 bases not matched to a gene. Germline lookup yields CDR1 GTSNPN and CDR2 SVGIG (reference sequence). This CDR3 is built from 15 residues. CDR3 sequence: CAWGFSGSSYNEQFF. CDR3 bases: TGTGCCTGGGGCTTTAGCGGGAGCTCCTACAATGAGCAGTTCTTC.

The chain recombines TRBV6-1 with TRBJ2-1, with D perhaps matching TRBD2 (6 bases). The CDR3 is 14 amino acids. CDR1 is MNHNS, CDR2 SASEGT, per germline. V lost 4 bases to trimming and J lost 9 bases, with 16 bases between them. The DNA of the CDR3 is TGTGCCAGCAGTGGCCCGACTAGTCGCAGTGAGCAGTTCTTC. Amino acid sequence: CASSGPTSRSEQFF.

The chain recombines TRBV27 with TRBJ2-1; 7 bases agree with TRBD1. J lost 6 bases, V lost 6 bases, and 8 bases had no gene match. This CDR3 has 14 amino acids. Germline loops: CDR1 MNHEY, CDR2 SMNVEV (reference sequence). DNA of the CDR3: TGTGCCAGCAGCCAACAGGGGCCAGTCAATGAGCAGTTCTTC. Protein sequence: CASSQQGPVNEQFF.

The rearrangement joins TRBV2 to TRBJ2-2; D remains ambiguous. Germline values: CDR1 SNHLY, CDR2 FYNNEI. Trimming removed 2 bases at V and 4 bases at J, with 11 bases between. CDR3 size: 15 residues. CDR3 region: CASSEYSYGTGELFF. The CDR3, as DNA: TGTGCCAGCAGTGAATATAGTTATGGCACCGGGGAGCTGTTTTTT.

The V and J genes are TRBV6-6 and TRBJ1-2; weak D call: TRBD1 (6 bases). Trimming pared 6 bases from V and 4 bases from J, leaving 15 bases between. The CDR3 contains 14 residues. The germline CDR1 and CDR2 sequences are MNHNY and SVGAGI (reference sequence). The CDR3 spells CASRGGEPTYGYTF. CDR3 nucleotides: TGTGCCAGCAGAGGGGGAGAACCCACCTATGGCTACACCTTC.

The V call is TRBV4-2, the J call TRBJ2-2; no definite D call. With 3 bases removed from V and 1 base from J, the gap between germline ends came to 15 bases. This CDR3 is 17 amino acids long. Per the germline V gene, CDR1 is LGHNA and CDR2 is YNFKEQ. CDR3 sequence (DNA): TGTGCCAGCAGCCACCGACTTGGATCCCAGAACACCGGGGAGCTGTTTTTT. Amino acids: CASSHRLGSQNTGELFF.

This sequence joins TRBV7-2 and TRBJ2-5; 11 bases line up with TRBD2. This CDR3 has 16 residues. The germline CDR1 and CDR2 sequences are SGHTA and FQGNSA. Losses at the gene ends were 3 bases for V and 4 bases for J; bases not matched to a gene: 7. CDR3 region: CASSLGLAGGGETQYF. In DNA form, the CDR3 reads TGTGCCAGCAGCTTGGGGCTAGCGGGGGGCGGAGAGACCCAGTACTTC.